This TCR beta chain was obtained from a study of cytomegalovirus exposure and HLA in healthy donors listed by TCRdb under 2017. Regarding the research as a whole: In an earlier analysis of 550 to 750 of the donors, 276 Gb of sequence data and some 120 million unique TCR beta sequences from approximately 180 million T cells were reported. Of the roughly 400 genotyped donors, over 70% fell in the genetic ancestry cluster associated with self-reported Caucasian donors. A separate validation cohort of 100 to 150 different subjects was used in addition to the roughly 620-subject first cohort. An earlier analysis of 587 of the donors used high-throughput TCR beta sequencing to judge whether each TCR beta V gene segment behaved as functional or pseudogenic. The study used immunosequencing to profile the T cell repertoires of 666 subjects and linked those repertoires to cytomegalovirus serostatus. HLA typing covered class I and class II loci at four-digit resolution. In the later analysis, no new phenotypic data were used to find candidate immune exposures; instead, reliance was placed on TCR beta sequences and their occurrence across donors. About five DR-DQ haplotypes were treated as single units for association and clustering because of strong linkage in the cohort. All discovery cohort repertoires had been generated on a single sequencing platform. Approximately 300 gigabases of sequencing data and around 80 million unique TCR sequences made up an early release that covered 640 HLA-typed donors. Genome-wide SNP genotypes for about 55% of the roughly 670 donors were used in a later genetic analysis, which treated that subset as a discovery cohort. In a later analysis, previously published TCR beta repertoires from 670 or so donors were re-analyzed and high-resolution HLA genotyping was added so that TCR occurrence patterns could be studied. Among about 410 genotyped donors of the cohort, an average of around 220,000 unique TCR beta nucleotide sequences was sequenced per donor, of which 15% to 20% were non-productive. The study combined high-throughput TCR immunosequencing, statistical association of individual TCRs with disease status, and machine learning to predict cytomegalovirus infection status. The aim of the study was to test whether cataloging public T cell receptors could identify signatures of past pathogen exposure. Donor age, sex, ethnicity and CMV serostatus were compiled together with the repertoire data. The number of donors typed differed by locus, with roughly 629-640 for A, B, C, DRB1 and DQB1, around 500 for DQA1, nearly 610 for DPA1, and roughly 450 for DPB1.

The receptor library was made with the immunoSEQ multiplex PCR assay. A mixture of 60 forward primers for TCR Vbeta segments and 13 reverse primers for TCR Jbeta segments was used in the multiplex PCR. A multiplex PCR assay on genomic DNA amplified the CDR3 region of rearranged TCR beta genes. The Illumina HiSeq System was used to sequence the amplified TCR beta libraries as 87-base-pair reads. As for the original processing: In a later analysis, tens of millions of unique TCR beta chains were counted across the approximately 640 repertoires, and roughly 10 million of these chains were shared by at least two donors. A nearest-neighbor algorithm error-corrected the raw reads and collapsed the reads into unique sequences, merging closely related sequences to remove PCR and sequencing errors. V, D and J gene segments were assigned by aligning CDR3 sequences to IMGT reference sequences. For a sequence to be retained, at least a six-nucleotide match to both a V gene segment and a J gene segment was required. Rearrangements were classified as productive when the CDR3 lacked stop codons and remained in frame with V and J, and all other rearrangements were classified as non-productive. Following IMGT convention, CDR3 was defined as the stretch from the second conserved V-encoded cysteine up to the conserved J-encoded phenylalanine. The earlier analysis of about 530 of the donors excluded any sequence lacking an unambiguous match to a single V gene segment. In an earlier analysis of several hundred of the donors, V segments were called functional above 56.7% productive rearrangements and were called segregating when the between-donor standard deviation exceeded 5%. A statistical classification framework was built for diagnosing cytomegalovirus status from the catalog of TCR beta chain sequences. V and J gene assignment, in a later analysis, came from comparing TCR nucleotide sequences with IMGT/GENE-DB human TR gene sequences. In a later analysis, CDR3 sequences and most-parsimonious VDJ recombination scenarios were assigned using the TCRdist pipeline. In a later analysis, each TCR beta chain was defined by its CDR3 amino acid sequence together with its V-gene family, and reads lacking a unique V-gene family were excluded. In a later analysis, 450 to 600 highly shared, low-generation-probability nucleotide sequences were removed to address suspected cross-contamination and a sequencing artifact. A later analysis calculated a clonal expansion index for each public chain from normalized within-repertoire ranks of inferred template counts. A later analysis computed generation probabilities with a VDJ recombination model fitted to out-of-frame rearrangements, and checked the results against IGoR. In a later analysis, TCR-TCR, TCR-HLA and TCR-CMV co-occurrence was scored with hypergeometric tests, and a repertoire-size bias correction was applied to TCR pairs. In a later analysis, false discovery rates were estimated by permuting HLA or CMV assignments 20 times. In a later analysis, co-occurring TCRs were grouped using DBSCAN, and TCRdist sequence similarity was added for clustering within HLA-allele-positive subsets. Repertoires with fewer than 30,000 or more than 120,000 public chains, plus five repertoires with anomalous nucleotide sharing, were excluded from co-occurrence clustering. This immuneACCESS table, as held by TCRdb, lists in-frame sequences with V and J called but not all clones. Of the missing ones, under half trace to an unresolved V gene in checked studies; the others have no known cause. D and trimming come from the DNA, and the V and J calls and clone size come from that table. This sample lists about 37,000 clones; roughly 79% were detected once. Jointly, the top ten make up approximately 8.5% of the sample.

CDR1 and CDR2 are read off the germline V gene as MNHEY and SVGAGI. Trimmed from V: 4 bases; trimmed from J: 3 bases; junction bases lacking a gene match: 7. The CDR3 spans 16 residues, from the cysteine through the phenylalanine. The read is trimmed to its CDR3 DNA, 48 bases read in frame from base 1. Worth noting for this clone: The antigen this receptor binds is unknown. No base quality values were provided; no much bigger clone lies one nucleotide off.

The investigation overall reported the following: The 87-base-pair reads could not distinguish some IMGT-functional V segments, including TRBV6-2 and TRBV6-3, so those segments were excluded. The presence/absence analyses assumed that sequencing depth was roughly uniform across donors, and that assumption may not be true. A later analysis found that HLA-associated TCR beta chains were more clonally expanded and had lower generation probabilities than equally common non-associated chains. Correlated functional status among segregating V segments might be attributable to linkage disequilibrium, but an unknown experimental factor could not be ruled out. The authors suggested that the approach could potentially be extended to other disease states and immunological phenotypes. V-gene and J-gene trimming of TCR beta chains was associated with a missense DCLRE1C variant in a later genetic analysis, and the association was replicated in an independent cohort. According to a later analysis, TCR association rates differed among HLA loci, with DRB1 alleles showing the most associated TCRs and HLA-C alleles showing the fewest. A group of highly shared sequence variants was considered likely to be a technical artifact of the sequencing pipeline. Assigning TCR associations to individual alleles was difficult when HLA alleles, especially DR and DQ, strongly co-occurred. While some public TCRs were present in many individuals, most TCR sequences turned up only very rarely across donors. In vitro tests confirmed that three of the cytomegalovirus-associated TCR beta chains recognize cytomegalovirus antigens. Because counts were too low, roughly 16 rarely observed V segments, including chromosome 9 orphons, were excluded from the earlier analysis of under 650 of the donors. Compared with the roughly 600-donor mean, donors in an Asian-associated ancestry cluster had fewer N-insertions in productive TCRs, according to a later genetic analysis. The study listed 170 or so TCR beta chains as associated with cytomegalovirus. Only TCR beta chains were sequenced in this cohort, and the absence of alpha or paired-chain data limited detectable features. HLA typing was unavailable for some donors at each locus, so association tests used only the typed subset. In both the original and validation cohorts, the classifier was reported to diagnose cytomegalovirus status with high specificity and sensitivity. CMV serostatus was the only immune exposure information available for the cohort. A later analysis found that most CMV-associated TCR beta chains appeared HLA-restricted, with HLA associations seemingly driven largely by CMV exposure. A later analysis associated 17,000 or so TCR beta sequences with specific HLA alleles at a false discovery rate of 0.05. A further reported finding was that TCR beta sequences accurately predicted the HLA-A and HLA-B alleles for most subjects in the first cohort. Broadly in line with IMGT annotations, most TCR beta V segments showed up in productive rearrangements about 87% or about 30% of the time in an earlier analysis of some 590 of the donors. In a later analysis, several top co-occurrence clusters were reported to appear linked to parvovirus B19, influenza, CMV and Epstein-Barr virus.

The cohort consisted of some 670 healthy bone marrow donors. At the time of sampling, all cohort members were nominally healthy, though unrecorded immune exposures were likely present. The donor tested CMV seronegative, placing the donor among the 300 to 400 seronegative members of the cohort. Each donor provided a peripheral blood sample, and peripheral blood mononuclear cells were used for TCR beta sequencing. The Qiagen DNeasy Blood Extraction Kit was used to extract genomic DNA from the blood cell samples. Recombination joined TRBV6-5 with TRBJ1-1; 11 bases in between match TRBD1. The clonotype originates from a woman aged 40 to 50 in good health and CMV-seronegative. What was sequenced was PBMCs. The CDR3 region: CASSWEDRGRDTEAFF. In nucleotides, the sequence is TGTGCCAGCAGTTGGGAGGACAGGGGGCGAGACACTGAAGCTTTCTTT.